These T cell receptor beta chains were read from a single sample in a study of CD8+ T cells in alopecia areata. This table comes from immunoSEQ multiplex PCR, and its TCRdb copy is limited to in-frame clones, with some not included. The sample carries 150,000 to 200,000 clones, 45% to 60% recorded once. The specimen was CD4+ T cells sorted from blood. Receptors were obtained from a human donor in good health. The CDR3 runs from the conserved cysteine through the conserved F or W. The D gene is left open where the match is weak. Only part of the rows carry a size: once, few, many, or a class if the clone is expanded.

V,D,J,size,CDR3,DNA
TRBV6-1,.,TRBJ2-1,.,CASATTYSYNEQFF,TGTGCCAGCGCGACAACCTACTCCTACAATGAGCAGTTCTTC
TRBV7-2,.,TRBJ1-5,.,CASSAARGNQPQHF,TGTGCCAGCAGCGCAGCGCGAGGCAATCAGCCCCAGCATTTT
TRBV9,.,TRBJ1-5,.,CASSDGAQPQHF,TGTGCCAGCAGCGATGGGGCTCAGCCCCAGCATTTT
TRBV2,.,TRBJ2-4,.,CASTLAKNIQYF,TGTGCCAGCACCTTAGCCAAAAACATTCAGTACTTC
TRBV5-1,.,TRBJ2-7,.,CASSLEVGTKEQYF,TGCGCCAGCAGCTTGGAGGTTGGGACAAAAGAGCAGTACTTC
TRBV5-1,.,TRBJ2-5,once,CASSLILGGQETQYF,TGCGCCAGCAGCTTGATCCTAGGGGGCCAAGAGACCCAGTACTTC
TRBV15,.,TRBJ2-7,.,CATGPRLTTYEQYF,TGTGCCACCGGTCCACGTCTCACGACCTACGAGCAGTACTTC
TRBV25-1,TRBD1,TRBJ1-2,few,CASSDEWVTGNYGYTF,TGTGCCAGCAGTGACGAATGGGTGACAGGGAACTATGGCTACACCTTC
TRBV7-2,.,TRBJ2-2,.,CASSSDNTGELFF,TGTGCCAGCAGCTCGGACAACACCGGGGAGCTGTTTTTT
TRBV30,TRBD1,TRBJ2-3,.,CAWSKGAFGVQYF,TGTGCCTGGAGCAAGGGGGCATTCGGGGTGCAGTATTTT
TRBV29-1,TRBD2,TRBJ2-4,.,CSVGFREAWGKNIQYF,TGCAGCGTCGGGTTCCGGGAGGCCTGGGGCAAAAACATTCAGTACTTC
TRBV18,TRBD1,TRBJ2-1,.,CASSPGRGRGYNEQFF,TGTGCCAGCTCCCCGGGCAGGGGGCGCGGCTACAATGAGCAGTTCTTC
TRBV18,TRBD2,TRBJ2-7,.,CASSPQRGYEQYF,TGTGCCAGCTCACCACAGCGGGGCTACGAGCAGTACTTC
TRBV19,.,TRBJ2-5,.,CASSSDSMYQETQYF,TGTGCCAGTAGCTCGGACAGTATGTACCAAGAGACCCAGTACTTC
TRBV14,.,TRBJ1-4,.,CASSQEVATSTNEKLFF,TGTGCCAGCAGCCAAGAAGTGGCGACGTCAACTAATGAAAAACTGTTTTTT
TRBV29-1,.,TRBJ2-3,few,CSVEIGALTDTQYF,TGCAGCGTGGAAATAGGTGCCCTAACAGATACGCAGTATTTT
TRBV30,.,TRBJ1-1,.,CAWRAISPGITEAFF,TGTGCCTGGAGGGCTATAAGCCCCGGGATCACTGAAGCTTTCTTT
TRBV6-1,TRBD2,TRBJ2-1,.,CASKKLNAGDEQFF,TGTGCCAGCAAAAAGCTCAACGCGGGAGATGAGCAGTTCTTC
TRBV14,.,TRBJ1-2,few,CASSQVRGRYTF,TGTGCCAGCAGCCAAGTCCGGGGACGCTACACCTTC
TRBV15,TRBD1,TRBJ2-1,.,CATSGTGGTYNEQFF,TGTGCCACCAGCGGGACAGGGGGGACCTACAATGAGCAGTTCTTC
TRBV7-6,TRBD1,TRBJ2-2,once,CASSIKGQGKSTGELFF,TGTGCCAGCAGCATTAAAGGACAGGGGAAGAGCACCGGGGAGCTGTTTTTT
TRBV4-1,.,TRBJ1-5,.,CASSQDRDGANQPQHF,TGCGCCAGCAGCCAAGACCGGGACGGTGCCAATCAGCCCCAGCATTTT
TRBV5-8,.,TRBJ1-5,.,CASSLQPGNLNQPQHF,TGTGCCAGCAGCTTGCAACCAGGGAATCTCAATCAGCCCCAGCATTTT
TRBV7-9,.,TRBJ1-2,few,CASSLQGGYTF,TGTGCCAGCAGCCTCCAGGGTGGCTACACCTTC
TRBV29-1,.,TRBJ2-5,.,CSVYTQVAGKKTQYF,TGCAGCGTTTATACTCAGGTTGCAGGGAAGAAGACCCAGTACTTC
TRBV7-3,.,TRBJ2-3,.,CASSSLGGNTQYF,TGTGCCAGCAGCTCGCTAGGAGGTAATACGCAGTATTTT
TRBV2,TRBD1,TRBJ2-1,.,CASSLSGTGNDEQFF,TGTGCCAGCAGTCTATCCGGGACAGGGAACGATGAGCAGTTCTTC
TRBV9,TRBD1,TRBJ1-5,.,CASSVGQGYNQPQHF,TGTGCCAGCAGCGTAGGACAGGGCTACAATCAGCCCCAGCATTTT
TRBV6-5,.,TRBJ1-1,.,CASSYEGFTEAFF,TGTGCCAGCAGTTACGAGGGGTTCACTGAAGCTTTCTTT
TRBV13,.,TRBJ2-5,few,CASSQRKEAKETQYF,TGTGCCAGCAGCCAAAGAAAGGAAGCTAAAGAGACCCAGTACTTC
TRBV9,TRBD1,TRBJ1-1,.,CASCSDRGDTEAFF,TGTGCCAGCTGCTCGGACAGGGGGGACACTGAAGCTTTCTTT
TRBV28,.,TRBJ1-2,.,CASSTDTTGGYTF,TGTGCCAGCAGTACAGATACTACGGGAGGCTACACCTTC
TRBV11-2,.,TRBJ2-1,.,CASSQDNEQFF,TGTGCCAGCAGCCAGGACAATGAGCAGTTCTTC
TRBV9,.,TRBJ1-2,once,CASSAAGGRYTF,TGTGCCAGCAGCGCAGCGGGGGGTCGCTACACCTTC
TRBV9,.,TRBJ1-5,.,CASSAEADSNQPQHF,TGTGCCAGCAGCGCAGAAGCCGATAGCAATCAGCCCCAGCATTTT
TRBV4-1,TRBD2,TRBJ2-5,.,CASSQGGEETQYF,TGCGCCAGCAGCCAGGGAGGGGAAGAGACCCAGTACTTC
TRBV30,.,TRBJ2-7,.,CAWSAAYEQYF,TGTGCCTGGAGTGCTGCCTACGAGCAGTACTTC
TRBV29-1,TRBD2,TRBJ2-3,.,CSVAPSGSPDTQYF,TGCAGCGTTGCTCCTAGCGGGAGTCCAGATACGCAGTATTTT
TRBV7-2,.,TRBJ2-6,.,CASSLDVGANVLTF,TGTGCCAGCAGTTTGGACGTTGGGGCCAACGTCCTGACTTTC
TRBV29-1,.,TRBJ2-5,.,CSVEGGRPRETQYF,TGCAGCGTTGAAGGTGGCAGGCCACGAGAGACCCAGTACTTC
TRBV29-1,.,TRBJ2-7,.,CSETPGHHSSYEQYF,TGCAGCGAAACACCGGGACACCACAGCTCCTACGAGCAGTACTTC
TRBV29-1,.,TRBJ2-7,.,CSVELVGPGDLEQYF,TGCAGCGTTGAATTGGTGGGGCCCGGCGACCTCGAGCAGTACTTC
TRBV9,.,TRBJ1-5,once,CASSKSSGDNQPQHF,TGTGCCAGCAGCAAATCCTCAGGGGACAATCAGCCCCAGCATTTT
TRBV5-6,.,TRBJ2-2,few,CASSLGRYRNTGELFF,TGTGCCAGCAGCTTGGGGAGATACAGGAACACCGGGGAGCTGTTTTTT
TRBV27,.,TRBJ2-5,.,CASSPFTGFQETQYF,TGTGCCAGCAGTCCGTTTACAGGCTTCCAAGAGACCCAGTACTTC
TRBV10-2,.,TRBJ1-5,few,CASSGGAAQPQHF,TGCGCCAGCAGTGGAGGGGCAGCTCAGCCCCAGCATTTT
TRBV29-1,.,TRBJ1-1,.,CSVVLRFTEAFF,TGCAGCGTTGTTTTACGGTTCACTGAAGCTTTCTTT
TRBV15,.,TRBJ1-4,.,CATSRDRSEKLFF,TGTGCCACCAGCAGAGATAGATCGGAAAAACTGTTTTTT
TRBV29-1,TRBD2,TRBJ2-1,few,CTGTSAYNEQFF,TGTACCGGGACTAGCGCGTACAATGAGCAGTTCTTC
TRBV29-1,TRBD1,TRBJ1-2,.,CSVGGQGLGTF,TGCAGCGTTGGGGGACAGGGCTTGGGGACCTTC
TRBV5-1,TRBD2,TRBJ2-4,.,CASSLVGTSGSDIQYF,TGCGCCAGCAGCTTGGTGGGCACTAGCGGGAGTGACATTCAGTACTTC
TRBV6-6,.,TRBJ1-5,.,CASSRDERQPQHF,TGTGCCAGCAGTCGGGACGAGCGGCAGCCCCAGCATTTT
TRBV7-8,TRBD2,TRBJ2-1,.,CASSTQGLARDEQFF,TGTGCCAGCAGCACCCAGGGACTAGCTAGGGATGAGCAGTTCTTC
TRBV29-1,TRBD1,TRBJ1-5,.,CSVDGDSINQPQHF,TGCAGCGTTGACGGGGACAGCATCAATCAGCCCCAGCATTTT
TRBV2,.,TRBJ2-7,.,CASSELPTYEQYF,TGTGCCAGCAGTGAACTCCCCACCTACGAGCAGTACTTC
TRBV30,.,TRBJ1-3,.,CAWSQGHQSSGNTIYF,TGTGCCTGGAGTCAAGGACATCAGAGCTCTGGAAACACCATATATTTT
TRBV28,TRBD1,TRBJ2-2,few,CASGPGQGFLGGELFF,TGTGCCAGCGGGCCGGGACAGGGTTTTCTCGGCGGGGAGCTGTTTTTT
TRBV13,.,TRBJ2-2,.,CASSLGLRGTNTGELFF,TGTGCCAGCAGCTTAGGCCTAAGGGGGACGAACACCGGGGAGCTGTTTTTT
TRBV2,.,TRBJ2-5,few,CASRYQETQYF,TGTGCCAGCAGGTACCAAGAGACCCAGTACTTC
TRBV6-1,.,TRBJ2-7,.,CASSEAEGVGYEQYF,TGTGCCAGCAGTGAAGCGGAGGGTGTAGGCTACGAGCAGTACTTC